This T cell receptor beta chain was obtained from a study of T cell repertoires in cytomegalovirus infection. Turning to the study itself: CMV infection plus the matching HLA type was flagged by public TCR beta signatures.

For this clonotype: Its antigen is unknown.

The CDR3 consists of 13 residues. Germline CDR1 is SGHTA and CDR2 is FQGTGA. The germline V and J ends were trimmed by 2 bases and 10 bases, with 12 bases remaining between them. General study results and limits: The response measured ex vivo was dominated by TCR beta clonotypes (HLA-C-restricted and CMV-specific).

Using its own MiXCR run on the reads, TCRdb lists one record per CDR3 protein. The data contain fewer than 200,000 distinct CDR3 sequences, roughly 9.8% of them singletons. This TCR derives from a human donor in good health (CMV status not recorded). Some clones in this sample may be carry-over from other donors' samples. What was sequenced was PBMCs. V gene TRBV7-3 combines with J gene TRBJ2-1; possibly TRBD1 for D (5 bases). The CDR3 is CASSLSGMGEQFF. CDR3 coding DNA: TGTGCCAGCAGCTTATCAGGGATGGGAGAGCAGTTCTTC.